The 6 T cell receptor beta chains in this list originate from one sample, sequenced in a study of CD8 T cells in ankylosing spondylitis. TCRdb recomputed calls from the 5' RACE reads with MiXCR, one row per CDR3 protein. The sample shows roughly 150,000 distinct CDR3 sequences, approximately 32% of them seen only once. Sequencing was carried out using synovial fluid, either unsorted or a sorted T cell fraction (not recorded which). The origin of the receptors is a male donor with ankylosing spondylitis.

The sample holds a few counts of this clonotype. The gene calls are TRBV12-3 or TRBV12-4 and TRBJ1-5, with D maybe TRBD1 (5 bases). This CDR3 contains 16 residues. V dropped 7 bases and J dropped 2 bases, with 18 bases sitting between them. CDR3 in DNA: TGTGCCAGCACTGGGGGGATTACAGGCGGCAATCAGCCCCAGCATTTT. Its translation: CASTGGITGGNQPQHF.

V gene TRBV6-1 combines with J gene TRBJ2-3, with TRBD1 matching 10 bases. The ends lost 6 bases at V and 6 bases at J; junction bases unmatched: 12. Germline CDR1 is MNHNS and CDR2 is SASEGT. The CDR3 is made up of 16 amino acids. CDR3 in DNA: TGTGCCAGCAGCCGCAAAGGGACAGGGGTTTGGGATACGCAGTATTTT. Protein sequence: CASSRKGTGVWDTQYF.

The gene calls are TRBV28 and TRBJ2-3; D may be TRBD1 (7 bases). From germline, CDR1 is MDHEN and CDR2 SYDVKM. The CDR3 is made up of 14 amino acids. Trimming pared 7 bases from V and 2 bases from J, leaving 13 bases between. The CDR3 spells CASKGAGFTDTQYF. The CDR3 nucleotides read TGTGCCAGCAAGGGGGCGGGATTCACAGATACGCAGTATTTT.

The chain recombines TRBV28 with TRBJ1-6; 9 nucleotides line up with TRBD1. Trimming took 5 bases from V and 9 from J; bases not matched to a gene: 5. Germline lookup yields CDR1 MDHEN and CDR2 SYDVKM. The CDR3 is 14 amino acids. The chain's CDR3 is CASSLRDRVSPLHF. CDR3 sequence (DNA): TGTGCCAGCAGTCTCCGGGACAGGGTTTCACCCCTCCACTTT.

There are a few counts of this clonotype. The V and J genes are TRBV10-3 and TRBJ2-7; D remains ambiguous. The germline V gene encodes CDR1 ENHRY and CDR2 SYGVKD. The ends were cut back, 0 bases at V and 6 bases at J, with 15 bases in the middle. This CDR3 region has 15 residues. In nucleotides, the CDR3 is TGTGCCATCAGTGAGTCGAACGTAGGGAAGGGCGAGCAGTACTTC. Encoded protein: CAISESNVGKGEQYF.

Points on this clonotype: One end of the junction fails to match germline, which may point to a read error. V is TRBV27 and J is TRBJ2-3; 8 bases match TRBD2. CDR1 and CDR2 from the germline V gene are MNHEY and SMNVEV (reference sequence). This CDR3 is built from 13 residues. The CDR3, as DNA: TGTGCCAGCAGTCCGGGACTAGGCTATACGCGGTATTTT. Translated, it gives CASSPGLGYTRYF.